These 16 T cell receptor beta chains were sequenced from one sample in a study of blood T cells in healthy people across ages. The use of a sample-barcoded 5' primer and a J-beta primer mix characterized a second PCR of roughly 6 to 11 cycles. TCRdb reanalysed the 5' RACE reads using MiXCR and keeps one entry per CDR3 protein. The sample records about 640,000 distinct CDR3 sequences, around 31% being singletons. Sequencing was carried out using blood. These receptors were taken from a woman aged 80 or over in good health.

The chain carries TRBV7-6 and TRBJ2-7; TRBD1 aligns across 7 bases. Germline V CDR1 and CDR2: SGHVS, FNYEAQ. V was clipped by 1 base and J by 5 bases; unmatched bases: 11. The CDR3 length is 16 residues. The CDR3: CASSLVGGRGLDEQYF. In DNA, the CDR3 is TGTGCCAGCAGCTTAGTAGGGGGAAGGGGGCTTGACGAGCAGTACTTC.

Comment on this clonotype: Given a much more abundant clone one base away, this may be a read error. V and J are TRBV25-1 and TRBJ1-2; unclear D gene. V was clipped by 6 bases and J by 7 bases, with 15 bases between them. The CDR3 covers 13 residues. Germline lookup yields CDR1 MGHDK and CDR2 SYGVNS. As DNA, the CDR3 is TGTGCCAGCAGGGAACGGGGTCCGGCTGGCTACACCTTC. Its protein product is CASRERGPAGYTF.

The table lists this clonotype with many counts. The J gene is TRBJ2-7, the V gene TRBV5-1; 7 bases map to TRBD2. Per germline, CDR1 SGHRS and CDR2 YFSETQ. With V trimmed by 1 base and J by 0 bases, 10 bases remained unmatched. The CDR3 covers 17 residues. The CDR3 coding sequence is TGCGCCAGCAGCTTGATCGGGCGGGGGTACAACTCCTACGAGCAGTACTTC. Its protein is CASSLIGRGYNSYEQYF.

In this sample, this clonotype turned up once. The rearrangement joins TRBV20-1 to TRBJ1-2, with TRBD1 identical over 12 bases. Germline V gene data show CDR1 as DFQATT and CDR2 as SNEGSKA (reference sequence). The CDR3 runs to 15 residues. V gave up 4 bases and J gave up 6 bases; unmatched junction bases: 9. The CDR3 region is CSAIPGQGARNGYTF. CDR3 in DNA: TGCAGTGCTATACCGGGACAGGGGGCGAGGAATGGCTACACCTTC.

This clonotype has a handful of counts. A much larger clone sits a single nucleotide away, making a read error possible. The genes are TRBV5-1 and TRBJ2-5; perhaps TRBD2 as D (5 bases). The CDR3 runs 13 residues. The germline V gene has CDR1 SGHRS and CDR2 YFSETQ. Between the trimmed V and J ends, which lost 10 bases and 2 bases, there was a span of 15 bases. The CDR3 loop is CAGGRGRQETQYF. Written as DNA, the CDR3 is TGCGCCGGCGGCCGAGGGCGGCAAGAGACCCAGTACTTC. The whole variable domain, remainder taken from reference TRBV5-1 and TRBJ2-5, is KAGVTQTPRYLIKTRGQQVTLSCSPISGHRSVSWYQQTPGQGLQFLFEYFSETQRNKGNFPGRFSGRQFSNSRSEMNVSTLELGDSALYLCAGGRGRQETQYFGPGTRLLVL.

To note about this clonotype: With a much larger clone just one base away, this may be a read error. The chain combines TRBV7-3 with TRBJ2-1; TRBD2 matches at 11 bases. The tail of the sequence fits TRBJ2-7 better, so the J call may be wrong. This CDR3 comprises 16 residues. The V gene's germline CDR1 is SGHTA and CDR2 FQGTGA. CDR3 protein: CASSRNSGGDYNEQYF. The CDR3 DNA reads as TGTGCCAGCAGCCGAAATAGCGGGGGGGACTACAATGAGCAGTACTTC.

The chain has TRBV5-1 and TRBJ2-7, with D tentatively TRBD1 (5 bases). The V end lost 3 bases, the J end lost 2 bases, and 9 bases lay between the germline ends. Looked up from germline, CDR1 is SGHRS and CDR2 is YFSETQ. The CDR3 spans 13 residues. Here the CDR3 reads CASSSMTAYEQYF. Here the CDR3 DNA reads TGCGCCAGCAGCTCGATGACAGCCTACGAGCAGTACTTC.

Notes on this clonotype: Compared with germline, one end of the junction differs, possibly owing to a read error. V and J are TRBV5-1 and TRBJ2-1; D unresolved. In germline, CDR1 is SGHRS, CDR2 YFSETQ. This CDR3 is 15 amino acids long. Here the CDR3 DNA reads TGCGCCAGCAGCTTCGCGAGCCTCTCCTACAATGGGCAGTTCTTC. Its translation: CASSFASLSYNGQFF.

This clonotype occurred many times. The genes are TRBV10-3 and TRBJ2-1; no clear D gene. The CDR3 runs 16 residues. Germline V gene lookup returns CDR1 ENHRY and CDR2 SYGVKD. V dropped 4 bases and J dropped 0 bases, with 13 bases sitting between them. CDR3 sequence reads: CAISAQIQFSYNEQFF. In DNA, the CDR3 is TGTGCCATCAGTGCACAGATTCAATTCTCCTACAATGAGCAGTTCTTC.

This clonotype occurred many times. The V and J genes are TRBV6-2 or TRBV6-3 and TRBJ1-2, with D unresolved. The CDR3 contains 14 residues. CDR1 is MNHEY, CDR2 SVGEGT, per germline. V lost 2 bases and J lost 8, with 15 bases in between. CDR3 sequence (DNA): TGTGCCAGCAGTTACGAGGGCCTCGTCCGGGGCTACACCTTC. It yields the protein CASSYEGLVRGYTF.

This clonotype was counted ten times or more. The genes are TRBV10-3 and TRBJ2-7; D is unresolved. The CDR3 extends over 11 amino acids. CDR1 is ENHRY, CDR2 SYGVKD, per germline. The V gene lost 2 bases and the J gene lost 6 bases, with 5 bases spanning the gap. In nucleotides, the CDR3 is TGTGCCATCAGTGAGAAGGGCGAGCAGTACTTC. This translates into CAISEKGEQYF.

A note on this clonotype: With a much larger clone just one base away, this may be a read error. The CDR3 loop is CASTYGGGRADYGHTF. The CDR3 region has the DNA TGTGCCAGCACCTATGGGGGGGGCAGGGCCGACTATGGCCACACCTTC. The genes are TRBV7-9 and TRBJ1-2, with a weak D call TRBD1 (6 bases). There are 16 residues in the CDR3. Germline assignment: CDR1 SEHNR and CDR2 FQNEAQ (reference sequence). Based on the CDR3 plus reference TRBV7-9 and TRBJ1-2, the full variable domain is DTGVSQNPRHKITKRGQNVTFRCDPISEHNRLYWYRQTLGQGPEFLTYFQNEAQLEKSRLLSDRFSAERPKGSFSTLEIQRTEQGDSAMYLCASTYGGGRADYGHTFGSGTRLTVV.

V usage is TRBV28 and J usage is TRBJ1-5; no reliable D call. Deletions cut 10 bases from V and 7 bases from J, with 14 bases between. The CDR3 has 12 amino acids. The germline CDR1 and CDR2 sequences are MDHEN and SYDVKM. The CDR3 is CAINGGIQPQHF. For the CDR3, the DNA is TGTGCCATCAACGGAGGAATCCAGCCCCAGCATTTT.

This clonotype was counted only a few times. One junction end does not reproduce the germline sequence, and a read error may be involved. The chain has TRBV7-6 and TRBJ2-5; D perhaps matches TRBD2 (5 bases). The CDR3 runs 13 residues. The V gene's germline CDR1 is SGHVS and CDR2 FNYEAQ. CDR3 sequence (DNA): TGTGCCAGCAGCGGACTTCTTAAAGAGACCCGGTACTTC. Encoded protein: CASSGLLKETRYF.

The chain has TRBV20-1 and TRBJ2-3; the match to TRBD2 covers 7 bases. Germline loops: CDR1 DFQATT, CDR2 SNEGSKA (reference sequence). The CDR3 runs 14 residues. The V gene end was trimmed by 3 bases and the J gene end by 2 bases; junction bases not matched to a gene: 5. The DNA of the CDR3 is TGCAGTGCTAGCCTAGCGGTACTCACAGATACGCAGTATTTT. It translates to CSASLAVLTDTQYF.

This clonotype was observed a few times. This sequence may be a read error, since a much larger clone differs from it by one base. The chain has TRBV9 and TRBJ1-4; TRBD1 matches at 12 bases. Germline assignment: CDR1 SGDLS and CDR2 YYNGEE. CDR3 length equals 17 residues. The junction had 11 bases not matched to a gene; V was cut back by 4 bases and J by 7 bases. The CDR3 is CASSLSTGTGGREKLFF. The CDR3 DNA reads TGTGCCAGCAGCCTCTCAACCGGGACAGGGGGCCGTGAAAAACTGTTTTTT.